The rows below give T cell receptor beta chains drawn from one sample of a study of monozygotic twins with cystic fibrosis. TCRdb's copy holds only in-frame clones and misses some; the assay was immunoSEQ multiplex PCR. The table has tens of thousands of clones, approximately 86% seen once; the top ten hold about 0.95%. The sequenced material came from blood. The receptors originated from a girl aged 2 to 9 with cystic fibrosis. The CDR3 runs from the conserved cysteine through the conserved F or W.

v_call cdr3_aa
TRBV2 CASRDRASYEQYF
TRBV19 CASSTQGGIDEQYF
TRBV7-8 CASSVGQGAYEQYF
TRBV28 CASSTYRLILWIMNTEAFF
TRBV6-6 CASSPTSGSYYGYTF
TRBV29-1 CSVEDLWWEQFF
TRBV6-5 CASSYSRTYYGYTF
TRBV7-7 CASSSGGTDTQYF
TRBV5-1 CASSLELLQETQYF
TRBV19 CATSRDGQGNQPQHF
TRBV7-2 CASSPGQGVGAFF
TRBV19 CASKPRDNNYGYTF
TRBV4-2 CASSQDVLVEYLSYEQYF
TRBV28 CASSFKGPTNEKLFF
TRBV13 CASSLLAGDNEQFF
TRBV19 CASSIAGGPYNEQFF
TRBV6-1 CASSEATDRRHNYGYTF
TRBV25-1 CASSEFWEAREAFF
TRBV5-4 CASSPQREGRTDTQYF
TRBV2 CATRLGGSYEQYF
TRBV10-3 CAISESAAGAYNEQFF
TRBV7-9 CASSPLIGWNTEAFF
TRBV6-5 CASSYQGLATPEHF
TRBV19 CASSLGGGGTEAFF
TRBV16 CASTQDRADSYEQYF
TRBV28 CASSWGVLGGTEAFF
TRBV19 CASRGTGGNTEAFF
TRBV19 CASSIARTDTQYF
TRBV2 CASREGPYAGEAFF
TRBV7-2 CASSSGQGTDTQYF
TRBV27 CASRHGTFSYEQYF
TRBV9 CASSNFPGGFLDEQFF
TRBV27 CASKLGLNYEQYF
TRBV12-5 CASGLSYREAEAFF
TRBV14 CASSQVGRTYEQYF
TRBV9 CASSVDQGQPQHF
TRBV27 CASSPGTSSYNEQFF
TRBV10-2 CATGGVKQPQHF
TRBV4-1 CASRGPRGTGELFF
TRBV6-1 CASSVGQGNTEAFF
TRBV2 CASRLSRQGHYEQYF
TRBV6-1 CASSHGQGPYQPQHF
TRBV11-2 CASSLGGRAYEQYF
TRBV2 CASIGGAHNTQYF
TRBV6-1 CASRDVAEMNTEAFF
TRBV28 CASSYRTVNYEQYF
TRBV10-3 CAISRLLRNTEAFF
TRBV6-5 CASHKSGSYEQYF
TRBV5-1 CASSLVGTSGSGEQFF
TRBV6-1 CASSERGGGTYNEQFF
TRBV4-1 CASSQAGNNEQFF
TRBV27 CASQFRQGSYHSPLHF
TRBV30 CAWSVLEVSGANVLTF
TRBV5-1 CASSLQGNEQFF
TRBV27 CASSLRDSWRGTEAFF
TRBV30 CAWSPYRGSMDQPQHF
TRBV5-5 CASSSAPRNTEAFF